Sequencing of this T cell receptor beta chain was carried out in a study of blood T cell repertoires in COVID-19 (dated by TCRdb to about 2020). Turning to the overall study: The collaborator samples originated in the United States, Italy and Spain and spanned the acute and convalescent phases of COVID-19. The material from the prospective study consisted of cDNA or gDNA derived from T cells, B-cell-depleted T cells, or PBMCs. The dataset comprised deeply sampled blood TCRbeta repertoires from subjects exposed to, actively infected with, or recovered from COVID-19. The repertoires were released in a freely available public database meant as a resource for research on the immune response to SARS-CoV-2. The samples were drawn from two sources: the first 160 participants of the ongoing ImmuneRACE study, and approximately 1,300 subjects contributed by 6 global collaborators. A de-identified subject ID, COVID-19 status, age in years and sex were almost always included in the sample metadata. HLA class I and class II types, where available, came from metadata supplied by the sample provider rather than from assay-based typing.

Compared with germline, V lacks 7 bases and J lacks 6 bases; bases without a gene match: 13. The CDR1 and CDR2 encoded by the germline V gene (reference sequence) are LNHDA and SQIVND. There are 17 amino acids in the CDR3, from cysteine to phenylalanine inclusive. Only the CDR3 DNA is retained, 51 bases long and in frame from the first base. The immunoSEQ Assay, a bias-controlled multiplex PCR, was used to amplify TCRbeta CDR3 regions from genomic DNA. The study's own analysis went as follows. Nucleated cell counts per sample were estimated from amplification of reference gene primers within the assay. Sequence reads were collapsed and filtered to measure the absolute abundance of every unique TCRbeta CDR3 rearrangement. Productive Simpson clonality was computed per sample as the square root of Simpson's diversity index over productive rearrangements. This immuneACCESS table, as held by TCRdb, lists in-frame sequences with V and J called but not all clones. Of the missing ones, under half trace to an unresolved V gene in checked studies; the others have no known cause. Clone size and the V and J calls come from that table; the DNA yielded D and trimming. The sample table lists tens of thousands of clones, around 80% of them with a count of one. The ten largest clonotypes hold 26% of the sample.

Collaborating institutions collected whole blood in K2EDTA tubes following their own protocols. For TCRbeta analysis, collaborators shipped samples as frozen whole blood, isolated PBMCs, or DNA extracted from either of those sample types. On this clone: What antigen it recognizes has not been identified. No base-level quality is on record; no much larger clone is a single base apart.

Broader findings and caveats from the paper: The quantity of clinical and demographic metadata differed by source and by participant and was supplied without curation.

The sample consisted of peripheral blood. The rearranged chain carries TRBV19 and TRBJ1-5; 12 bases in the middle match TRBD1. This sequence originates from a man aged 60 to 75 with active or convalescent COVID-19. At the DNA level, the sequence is TGTGCCAGTACCCCGAGCCCGGGACAGGGGGCGGGTCAGCCCCAGCATTTT. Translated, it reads CASTPSPGQGAGQPQHF. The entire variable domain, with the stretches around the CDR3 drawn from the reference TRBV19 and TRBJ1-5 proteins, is DGGITQSPKYLFRKEGQNVTLSCEQNLNHDAMYWYRQDPGQGLRLIYYSQIVNDFQKGDIAEGYSVSREKKESFPLTVTSAQKNPTAFYLCASTPSPGQGAGQPQHFGDGTRLSIL.